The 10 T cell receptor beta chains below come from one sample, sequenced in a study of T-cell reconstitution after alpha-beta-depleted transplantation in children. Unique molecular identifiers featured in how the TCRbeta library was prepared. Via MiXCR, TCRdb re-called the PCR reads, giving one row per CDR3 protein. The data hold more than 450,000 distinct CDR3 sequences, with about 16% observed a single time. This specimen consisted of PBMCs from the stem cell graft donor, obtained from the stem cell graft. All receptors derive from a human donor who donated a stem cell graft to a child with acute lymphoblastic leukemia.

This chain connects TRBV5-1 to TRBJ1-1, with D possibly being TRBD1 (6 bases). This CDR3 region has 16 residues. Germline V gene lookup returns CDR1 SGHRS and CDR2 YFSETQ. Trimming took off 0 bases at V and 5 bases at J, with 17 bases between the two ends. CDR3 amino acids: CASSLAPSGAQTEAFF. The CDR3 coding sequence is TGCGCCAGCAGCTTGGCACCCTCAGGGGCGCAGACTGAAGCTTTCTTT.

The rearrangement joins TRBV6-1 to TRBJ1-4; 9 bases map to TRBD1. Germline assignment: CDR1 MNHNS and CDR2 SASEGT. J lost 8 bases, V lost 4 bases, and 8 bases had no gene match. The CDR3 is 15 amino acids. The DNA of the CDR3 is TGTGCCAGCAGTGCCTCCGGGACAGGGTTCGAAAAACTGTTTTTT. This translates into CASSASGTGFEKLFF.

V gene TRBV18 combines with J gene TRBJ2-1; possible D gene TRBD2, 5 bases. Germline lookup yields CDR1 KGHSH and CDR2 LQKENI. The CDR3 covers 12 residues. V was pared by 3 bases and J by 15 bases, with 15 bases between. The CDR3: CASSPEDWPGFF. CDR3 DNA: TGTGCCAGCTCACCCGAGGACTGGCCCGGGTTCTTC.

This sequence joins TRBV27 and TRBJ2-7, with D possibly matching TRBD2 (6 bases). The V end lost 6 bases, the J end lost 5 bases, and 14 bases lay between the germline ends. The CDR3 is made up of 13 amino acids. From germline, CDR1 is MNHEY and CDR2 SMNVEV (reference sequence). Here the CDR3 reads CASRGGRSNEQYF. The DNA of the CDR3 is TGTGCCAGCAGAGGAGGGAGGTCCAACGAGCAGTACTTC.

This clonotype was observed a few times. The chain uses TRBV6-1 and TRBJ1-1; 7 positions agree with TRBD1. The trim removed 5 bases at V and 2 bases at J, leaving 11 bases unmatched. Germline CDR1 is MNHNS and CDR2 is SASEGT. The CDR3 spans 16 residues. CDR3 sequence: CASSPSLQGGNTEAFF. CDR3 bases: TGTGCCAGCAGTCCCTCCCTCCAGGGGGGAAACACTGAAGCTTTCTTT.

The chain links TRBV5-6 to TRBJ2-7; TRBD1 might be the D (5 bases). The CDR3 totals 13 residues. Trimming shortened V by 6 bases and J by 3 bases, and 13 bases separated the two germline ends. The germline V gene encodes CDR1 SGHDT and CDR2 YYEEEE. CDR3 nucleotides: TGTGCCAGCACCCAGGGCATCGGCTACGAGCAGTACTTC. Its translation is CASTQGIGYEQYF.

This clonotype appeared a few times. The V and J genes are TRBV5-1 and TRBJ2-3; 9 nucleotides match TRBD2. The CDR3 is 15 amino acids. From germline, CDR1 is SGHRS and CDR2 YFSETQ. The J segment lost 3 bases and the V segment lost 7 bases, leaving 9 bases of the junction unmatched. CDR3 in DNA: TGCGCCAGCCTTCCGGGACTAGCTCAAACAGATACGCAGTATTTT. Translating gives CASLPGLAQTDTQYF.

CDR3 DNA sequence: TGTGCCAGCAGCTTATACCACAGGGGATTCAGAAAAAAAACGACGAACACCGGGGAGCTGTTTTTT. It encodes CASSLYHRGFRKKTTNTGELFF. The gene calls are TRBV7-2 and TRBJ2-2, with 7 bases lining up with TRBD1. J gave up 0 bases and V 2 bases, and 21 bases lay outside the gene matches. The CDR3 has 22 residues. Per germline, CDR1 SGHTA and CDR2 FQGNSA.

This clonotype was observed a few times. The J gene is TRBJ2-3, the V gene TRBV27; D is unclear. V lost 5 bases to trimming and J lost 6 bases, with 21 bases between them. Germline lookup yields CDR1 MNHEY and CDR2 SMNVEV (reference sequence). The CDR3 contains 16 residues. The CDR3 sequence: CASSLILTGDGDTQYF. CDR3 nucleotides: TGTGCCAGCAGTCTCATTCTGACTGGCGACGGGGATACGCAGTATTTT.

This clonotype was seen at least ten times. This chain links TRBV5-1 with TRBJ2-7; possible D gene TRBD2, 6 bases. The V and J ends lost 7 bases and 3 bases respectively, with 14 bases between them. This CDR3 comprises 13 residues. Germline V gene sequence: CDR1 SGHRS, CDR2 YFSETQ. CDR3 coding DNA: TGCGCCAGCCGTCAGGATAGCGGCTACGAGCAGTACTTC. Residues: CASRQDSGYEQYF.